A selection of T cell receptor beta chains follows, all from one sample in a study of blood T cell repertoires in COVID-19. This table comes from immunoSEQ multiplex PCR, and its TCRdb copy is limited to in-frame clones, with some not included. The profile shows 250,000 to 300,000 clones, under 90% of them singletons. The sequenced material came from PBMCs or T cells enriched from blood (not recorded which). The receptors originated from a man aged 18 to 29 who had recovered from COVID-19. Each CDR3 is given with its conserved first and last residue. Fields, in order: V gene, D gene, J gene, clone size, CDR3 DNA, CDR3 protein. The D gene is left open where the match is weak. Size is stated for part of the rows, as once, few or many counts, or as a class when the clone is expanded.

v_gene: TRBV19; d_gene: TRBD1; j_gene: TRBJ2-3; abundance: -; CDR3nt: TGTGCCAGTAGTACCCCATTCTCCGGGACAGGGGGAGTGGTCGATACGCAGTATTTT; CDR3aa: CASSTPFSGTGGVVDTQYF
v_gene: TRBV7-2; d_gene: -; j_gene: TRBJ1-5; abundance: -; CDR3nt: TGTGCCAGCAGCTTAGACAATGGCAATCAGCCCCAGCATTTT; CDR3aa: CASSLDNGNQPQHF
v_gene: TRBV6-1; d_gene: -; j_gene: TRBJ2-6; abundance: -; CDR3nt: TGTGCCAGCAGTGAAAAATTCAGGGGAGCCTTTCTCTCTGGGGCCAACGTCCTGACTTTC; CDR3aa: CASSEKFRGAFLSGANVLTF
v_gene: TRBV4-1; d_gene: -; j_gene: TRBJ2-1; abundance: -; CDR3nt: TGCGCCAGCAGCCAGGGTGGCTCGGGGGGCTCCCCTTACAATGAGCAGTTCTTC; CDR3aa: CASSQGGSGGSPYNEQFF
v_gene: TRBV5-1; d_gene: -; j_gene: TRBJ1-1; abundance: few; CDR3nt: TGCGCCAGCAACGCTGGGGAGGGGGGGAACACTGAAGCTTTCTTT; CDR3aa: CASNAGEGGNTEAFF
v_gene: TRBV10-3; d_gene: TRBD1; j_gene: TRBJ2-2; abundance: -; CDR3nt: TGTGCCATCAGTGAGTCCGGGACAGGGAATGCCGGGGAGCTGTTTTTT; CDR3aa: CAISESGTGNAGELFF
v_gene: TRBV12-5; d_gene: -; j_gene: TRBJ1-1; abundance: few; CDR3nt: TGTGCTAGTGGTCCCTCGACAATTCCTGAAGCTTTCTTT; CDR3aa: CASGPSTIPEAFF
v_gene: TRBV7-2; d_gene: TRBD2; j_gene: TRBJ2-1; abundance: -; CDR3nt: TGTGCCAGCAGCTTAGCGGGGCCCGGGACTACTCATCCTTCCTACAATGAGCAGTTCTTC; CDR3aa: CASSLAGPGTTHPSYNEQFF
v_gene: TRBV5-4; d_gene: TRBD2; j_gene: TRBJ2-7; abundance: -; CDR3nt: TGTGCCAGCAGCCGAAGCGGGGCCTCCTACGAGCAGTACTTC; CDR3aa: CASSRSGASYEQYF
v_gene: TRBV2; d_gene: -; j_gene: TRBJ1-1; abundance: -; CDR3nt: TGTGCCAGCTCCTGGAGGGTTCAGAACACTGAAGCTTTCTTT; CDR3aa: CASSWRVQNTEAFF
v_gene: TRBV6-5; d_gene: TRBD1; j_gene: TRBJ2-7; abundance: -; CDR3nt: TGTGCCAGTGAACAGGGGGCTTCGTACGAGCAGTACTTC; CDR3aa: CASEQGASYEQYF
v_gene: TRBV27; d_gene: -; j_gene: TRBJ2-1; abundance: -; CDR3nt: TGTGCCAGCAGTTTCCCCGGGAGAAGTAATGAGCAGTTCTTC; CDR3aa: CASSFPGRSNEQFF
v_gene: TRBV5-1; d_gene: TRBD2; j_gene: TRBJ2-1; abundance: -; CDR3nt: TGCGCCAGCAGCCCGATACTAGCGGGAGTTTACAATGAGCAGTTCTTC; CDR3aa: CASSPILAGVYNEQFF
v_gene: TRBV2; d_gene: -; j_gene: TRBJ2-2; abundance: few; CDR3nt: TGTGCCAGCACCCAGGACACCGGGGAGCTGTTTTTT; CDR3aa: CASTQDTGELFF
v_gene: TRBV2; d_gene: -; j_gene: TRBJ2-2; abundance: few; CDR3nt: TGTGCCAGCAGTGCCGAACAGACCGGGGAGCTGTTTTTT; CDR3aa: CASSAEQTGELFF
v_gene: TRBV14; d_gene: TRBD2; j_gene: TRBJ2-5; abundance: -; CDR3nt: TGTGCCAGCAGCCAAGTGGGAGGGTTCCGAACCCAGTACTTC; CDR3aa: CASSQVGGFRTQYF
v_gene: TRBV4-1; d_gene: -; j_gene: TRBJ2-5; abundance: -; CDR3nt: TGCGCCAGCAGCCAAGATAAGGGGCCCGGGACCCAGTACTTC; CDR3aa: CASSQDKGPGTQYF
v_gene: TRBV27; d_gene: -; j_gene: TRBJ2-1; abundance: -; CDR3nt: TGTGCCAGCAGTTACCGGGACACAGGGCCCAATGAGCAGTTCTTC; CDR3aa: CASSYRDTGPNEQFF
v_gene: TRBV5-1; d_gene: TRBD1; j_gene: TRBJ2-3; abundance: -; CDR3nt: TGCGCCAGCCGGACAGGGTTTGAAGATACGCAGTATTTT; CDR3aa: CASRTGFEDTQYF
v_gene: TRBV5-1; d_gene: TRBD1; j_gene: TRBJ1-4; abundance: -; CDR3nt: TGCGCCAGCAGCGGTACCGGGACAGGGGAATCGGATGAAAAACTGTTTTTT; CDR3aa: CASSGTGTGESDEKLFF
v_gene: TRBV12-3/TRBV12-4; d_gene: -; j_gene: TRBJ2-2; abundance: -; CDR3nt: TGTGCCAGCAGAAGACTAGACACCGGGGAGCTGTTTTTT; CDR3aa: CASRRLDTGELFF
v_gene: TRBV25-1; d_gene: TRBD1; j_gene: TRBJ2-7; abundance: -; CDR3nt: TGTGCCAGCAGTGAAGCAGGACAGGGATACGAGCAGTACTTC; CDR3aa: CASSEAGQGYEQYF
v_gene: TRBV6-5; d_gene: -; j_gene: TRBJ2-1; abundance: once; CDR3nt: TGTGCCAGCAGTTCCCCCACTAGTTCCAACAATGAGCAGTTCTTC; CDR3aa: CASSSPTSSNNEQFF
v_gene: TRBV9; d_gene: TRBD2; j_gene: TRBJ2-1; abundance: -; CDR3nt: TGTGCCAGCAGCGTAGAAGCTAGCGGGAGCTACAATGAGCAGTTCTTC; CDR3aa: CASSVEASGSYNEQFF
v_gene: TRBV15; d_gene: -; j_gene: TRBJ1-4; abundance: -; CDR3nt: TGTGCCACCAGCCCCGACAGGTTGACTAATGAAAAACTGTTTTTT; CDR3aa: CATSPDRLTNEKLFF
v_gene: TRBV5-4; d_gene: -; j_gene: TRBJ1-1; abundance: -; CDR3nt: TGTGCCAGCAGCGCAGGTAGGGAAGCTTTCTTT; CDR3aa: CASSAGREAFF
v_gene: TRBV2; d_gene: TRBD1; j_gene: TRBJ1-1; abundance: -; CDR3nt: TGTGCCAGCAGTGAAGCGCTTCGGACAGGCAAGGACACTGAAGCTTTCTTT; CDR3aa: CASSEALRTGKDTEAFF
v_gene: TRBV6-5; d_gene: TRBD2; j_gene: TRBJ2-2; abundance: -; CDR3nt: TGTGCCAGCAGTACCGGGACTAGCGGGTCCGGGGAGCTGTTTTTT; CDR3aa: CASSTGTSGSGELFF
v_gene: TRBV28; d_gene: -; j_gene: TRBJ2-3; abundance: -; CDR3nt: TGTGCCAGCAGTTTCATCCAGGATGAAGATACGCAGTATTTT; CDR3aa: CASSFIQDEDTQYF
v_gene: TRBV6-2/TRBV6-3; d_gene: -; j_gene: TRBJ1-1; abundance: -; CDR3nt: TGTGCCAGCAGTTACGTAGCGTTGAGCACTGAAGCTTTCTTT; CDR3aa: CASSYVALSTEAFF
v_gene: TRBV3-1/TRBV3-2; d_gene: -; j_gene: TRBJ1-6; abundance: few; CDR3nt: TGTGCCAGCAGCCAAAACAGGGATTCACCCCTCCACTTT; CDR3aa: CASSQNRDSPLHF
v_gene: TRBV10-2; d_gene: TRBD1; j_gene: TRBJ2-3; abundance: -; CDR3nt: TGCGCCAGCGGGGGGACAGGGGGGATACTAGATACGCAGTATTTT; CDR3aa: CASGGTGGILDTQYF
v_gene: TRBV5-4; d_gene: -; j_gene: TRBJ1-5; abundance: -; CDR3nt: TGTGCCAGCAGCTTGCTATCTGGGCCCCAGCATTTT; CDR3aa: CASSLLSGPQHF
v_gene: TRBV28; d_gene: TRBD2; j_gene: TRBJ2-1; abundance: -; CDR3nt: TGTGCCAGCAGTTCCTATAGCGGGAGCAGTGGGAATGAGCAGTTCTTC; CDR3aa: CASSSYSGSSGNEQFF
v_gene: TRBV5-1; d_gene: -; j_gene: TRBJ2-7; abundance: -; CDR3nt: TGCGCCAGCAGCTCGCCAAAGGGGCAAGCCTCCTACGAGCAGTACTTC; CDR3aa: CASSSPKGQASYEQYF
v_gene: TRBV2; d_gene: -; j_gene: TRBJ1-1; abundance: -; CDR3nt: TGTGCCAGCAGTTTACTAGGACAGATAAGGTTT; CDR3aa: CASSLLGQIRF
v_gene: TRBV28; d_gene: TRBD1; j_gene: TRBJ1-4; abundance: -; CDR3nt: TGTGCCAGCAGTCAACAGGGGACTAATGAAAAACTGTTTTTT; CDR3aa: CASSQQGTNEKLFF
v_gene: TRBV5-1; d_gene: -; j_gene: TRBJ1-1; abundance: -; CDR3nt: TGCGCCAGCAGCTTGGATAGGAACACTGAAGCTTTCTTT; CDR3aa: CASSLDRNTEAFF
v_gene: TRBV27; d_gene: TRBD1; j_gene: TRBJ2-1; abundance: -; CDR3nt: TGTGCCAGCAGTCAGACAGGGTTTTGGGAGCAGTTCTTC; CDR3aa: CASSQTGFWEQFF
v_gene: TRBV19; d_gene: TRBD2; j_gene: TRBJ2-7; abundance: few; CDR3nt: TGTGCCAGTAGTATAGGGGGGAGGGCCTCTGACGAGCAGTACTTC; CDR3aa: CASSIGGRASDEQYF
v_gene: TRBV19; d_gene: -; j_gene: TRBJ2-5; abundance: -; CDR3nt: TGTGCCAGTAGTGCACAACAAGAGACCCAGTACTTC; CDR3aa: CASSAQQETQYF
v_gene: TRBV25-1; d_gene: TRBD1; j_gene: TRBJ2-1; abundance: -; CDR3nt: TGTGCCAGCAGTGAATATGTCTTCGGGCAGGTTCGGGACAGTGAGCAGTTCTTC; CDR3aa: CASSEYVFGQVRDSEQFF
v_gene: TRBV29-1; d_gene: TRBD2; j_gene: TRBJ2-1; abundance: -; CDR3nt: TGCAGCGTTGAAGATCCTAAGAGCGGGAGGGCCTTAAGCTCCTACAATGAGCAGTTCTTC; CDR3aa: CSVEDPKSGRALSSYNEQFF
v_gene: TRBV11-2; d_gene: TRBD1; j_gene: TRBJ1-1; abundance: -; CDR3nt: TGTGCCAGCAGCTTAATTTTGAGACAGGGGGCCACATTT; CDR3aa: CASSLILRQGATF
v_gene: TRBV28; d_gene: TRBD1; j_gene: TRBJ2-7; abundance: many; CDR3nt: TGTGCCAGTCGGACAGGGGGCGACCACGAGCAGTACTTC; CDR3aa: CASRTGGDHEQYF